This TCR beta chain is from a study of shared clonotypes between healthy human individuals. Produced via immunoSEQ multiplex PCR; TCRdb's table is partial and in-frame only. Seen here are under 550,000 clones, 90% to 97% observed once, and the top ten hold approximately 0.06%. Germline V lookup: CDR1 SGHRS, CDR2 YFSETQ. The CDR3 has 17 amino acids. V gave up 4 bases and J gave up 8 bases; unmatched junction bases: 10. Regarding this clone: Its target is not known.

Regarding the study as a whole: Represented diversity, genetic and exposure-history alike, was limited by few donors. Apart from blood, nothing was sampled; tissue repertoires likely differ. A reduction in generation probabilities was seen for non-shared clonotypes relative to those shared by all four donors.

Material for sequencing was naive CD4+ T cells sorted from blood. Noted subset: CD45RA+ positively selected. The chain combines TRBV5-1 with TRBJ2-1, with 15 positions matching TRBD2. The sequence derives from a woman in her twenties or thirties in good health. The CDR3 sequence is CASSKGLAGGPTDEQFF. The CDR3 DNA follows: TGCGCCAGCAGCAAGGGACTAGCGGGAGGCCCGACGGATGAGCAGTTCTTC.